What follows are 29 T cell receptor beta chains derived from one specimen sequenced in a study of T cell responses to AZD1222 COVID-19 vaccine. Assay used: immunoSEQ multiplex PCR; TCRdb lists only in-frame clones, some missing. The data contain about 120,000 clones, roughly 86% of them singletons. The sequences come from peripheral blood, collected 28 days after the second AZD1222 dose. These receptors all come from an adult who received the AZD1222 COVID-19 vaccine.

The chain employs TRBV6-5 and TRBJ1-2, with TRBD1 matching 7 bases. The CDR3 extends over 16 amino acids. Trimming removed 0 bases from V and 5 bases from J; junction bases left unmatched: 9. CDR1 and CDR2 (germline): MNHEY, SVGAGI. CDR3 amino acids: CASSYSTTGDGYGYTF. CDR3 nucleotide sequence: TGTGCCAGCAGTTACTCGACAACAGGGGATGGGTATGGCTACACCTTC.

A word on this clone: The germline gene is not matched at one end of the junction; a read error may be the cause. This rearrangement joins TRBV19 to TRBJ1-2; 10 bases match TRBD1. From germline, CDR1 is LNHDA and CDR2 SQIVND (reference sequence). CDR3 size: 12 residues. CDR3 in amino acids: CTSRQGAWGYTF. DNA for the CDR3: TGTACCAGTAGACAGGGGGCGTGGGGCTACACCTTC.

The V and J genes are TRBV3-1 (or the pseudogene TRBV3-2) and TRBJ2-1, with D possibly TRBD2 on 5 matching bases. The CDR3 is 12 residues long. Germline-derived CDR1 and CDR2 are LGHDT and YNNKEL (reference sequence). Trimming stripped 4 bases from V and 7 bases from J, with 8 bases between. In DNA, the CDR3 is TGTGCCAGCAGCCGGTGGGAGAATGAGCAGTTCTTC. It specifies CASSRWENEQFF.

The chain carries TRBV28 and TRBJ1-5; no definite D call. The germline CDR1 and CDR2 sequences are MDHEN and SYDVKM. The V end was cut by 11 bases, the J end by 0 bases, with 14 bases between. CDR3 length: 14 residues. CDR3 loop: CASLVTASNQPQHF. CDR3 sequence (DNA): TGTGCCTCACTGGTTACCGCTAGCAATCAGCCCCAGCATTTT. The full variable domain, its missing parts supplied by reference TRBV28 and TRBJ1-5, is DVKVTQSSRYLVKRTGEKVFLECVQDMDHENMFWYRQDPGLGLRLIYFSYDVKMKEKGDIPEGYSVSREKKERFSLILESASTNQTSMYLCASLVTASNQPQHFGDGTRLSIL.

The chain combines TRBV7-9 with TRBJ1-2, with 7 nucleotides matching TRBD1. Germline values: CDR1 SEHNR, CDR2 FQNEAQ (reference sequence). The CDR3 length is 17 residues. With 5 bases clipped from V and 0 bases from J, the junction kept 12 bases outside the gene matches. The CDR3 reads CASSAQLTGDPNYGYTF. The CDR3 coding sequence is TGTGCCAGCAGCGCACAGCTAACAGGGGACCCTAACTATGGCTACACCTTC.

The chain carries TRBV24-1 and TRBJ1-3; TRBD1 matches 11 bases. The J segment lost 4 bases and the V segment lost 4 bases, leaving 2 bases of the junction unmatched. The CDR3 has 15 residues. The germline gives CDR1 KGHDR, CDR2 SFDVKD. CDR3: CATSDRDRGGNTIYF. The CDR3, as DNA: TGTGCCACCAGTGACCGGGACAGGGGGGGAAACACCATATATTTT.

The rearrangement links TRBV6-6 to TRBJ1-2; D may be TRBD1 (5 bases). CDR1 and CDR2 (germline): MNHNY, SVGAGI (reference sequence). The CDR3 contains 16 residues. Trimming took off 1 base at V and 5 bases at J, with 17 bases between the two ends. This CDR3 is CASSYYPPGSEYGYTF. The CDR3 nucleotides are TGTGCCAGCAGTTACTATCCGCCAGGGTCGGAATATGGCTACACCTTC.

This chain connects TRBV15 to TRBJ2-5; 7 bases line up with TRBD1. The germline V gene encodes CDR1 LNHNV and CDR2 YYDKDF (reference sequence). The ends lost 4 bases at V and 4 bases at J; junction bases unmatched: 3. The CDR3 has 13 residues. The CDR3 here is CATSTTGRETQYF. The CDR3 DNA sequence: TGTGCCACCAGCACGACAGGGAGAGAGACCCAGTACTTC. The variable domain in full, completed from reference TRBV15 and TRBJ2-5, reads DAMVIQNPRYQVTQFGKPVTLSCSQTLNHNVMYWYQQKSSQAPKLLFHYYDKDFNNEADTPDNFQSRRPNTSFCFLDIRSPGLGDTAMYLCATSTTGRETQYFGPGTRLLVL.

The chain employs TRBV6-5 and TRBJ1-6; no firm D call. There are 13 residues in the CDR3. The germline V and J ends were trimmed by 4 bases and 10 bases, with 11 bases remaining between them. The V gene's germline CDR1 is MNHEY and CDR2 SVGAGI. In DNA form, the CDR3 reads TGTGCCAGCAGTTTCAATCCTATGTCACCCCTCCACTTT. Its protein is CASSFNPMSPLHF.

The chain has TRBV18 and TRBJ2-1, with D unresolved. Between the trimmed V and J ends, which lost 0 bases and 13 bases, there was a span of 13 bases. Germline values: CDR1 KGHSH, CDR2 LQKENI. This CDR3 is built from 13 residues. CDR3 coding DNA: TGTGCCAGCTCACCACCGAGCCAGGCGATCCAGTTCTTC. It translates to CASSPPSQAIQFF.

This chain links TRBV9 with TRBJ1-5; maybe TRBD1 (5 bases). V was cut by 6 bases and J by 2 bases, with 15 bases left in between. Germline CDR1 is SGDLS and CDR2 is YYNGEE. The CDR3 is 15 amino acids. CDR3 in DNA: TGTGCCAGCAACCGCGGAGGGACCGGCAATCAGCCCCAGCATTTT. This gives the protein CASNRGGTGNQPQHF.

V usage is TRBV6-4 and J usage is TRBJ2-1; D may match TRBD1 or TRBD2 (6 bases each). CDR3 length: 15 amino acids. Trimming left V 4 bases short and J 3 bases short, with 13 bases between. Germline V lookup: CDR1 MRHNA, CDR2 SNTAGT. The CDR3 DNA follows: TGTGCCAGCAGTGCGGAGGGGGGCCTCTACAATGAGCAGTTCTTC. Protein product: CASSAEGGLYNEQFF.

The chain joins TRBV7-9 to TRBJ2-2; D is uncertain. The CDR3 consists of 16 residues. Germline CDR1 SEHNR, CDR2 FQNEAQ (reference sequence). V lost 3 bases, J lost 2 bases, and 13 bases lay in between. The CDR3 loop reads CASSFYGPANTGELFF. DNA of the CDR3: TGTGCCAGCAGCTTTTATGGGCCAGCTAACACCGGGGAGCTGTTTTTT. The whole variable domain, filled in from reference TRBV7-9 and TRBJ2-2, reads DTGVSQNPRHKITKRGQNVTFRCDPISEHNRLYWYRQTLGQGPEFLTYFQNEAQLEKSRLLSDRFSAERPKGSFSTLEIQRTEQGDSAMYLCASSFYGPANTGELFFGEGSRLTVL.

The chain joins TRBV5-1 to TRBJ2-1; D may match TRBD1 or TRBD2 (5 bases each). V shed 2 bases and J shed 3 bases, with 15 bases lying between them. Looked up from germline, CDR1 is SGHRS and CDR2 is YFSETQ. The CDR3 has 16 residues. Here the CDR3 reads CASSFLGEINYNEQFF. In nucleotides, the CDR3 is TGCGCCAGCAGCTTTTTAGGGGAGATTAACTACAATGAGCAGTTCTTC.

This chain joins TRBV7-2 and TRBJ1-2; TRBD1 might be the D (5 bases). Germline CDR1 SGHTA, CDR2 FQGNSA. V shed 1 base and J shed 6 bases, with 12 bases lying between them. There are 14 residues in the CDR3. In nucleotides, the CDR3 is TGTGCCAGCAGCTTAGTCAGGGAAGGGGATGGCTACACCTTC. It specifies CASSLVREGDGYTF.

CDR3 in amino acids: CASSTTGGLAGGGGELFF. The CDR3 DNA is TGTGCCAGCAGCACAACGGGGGGACTAGCGGGAGGAGGCGGGGAGCTGTTTTTT. The genes are TRBV13 and TRBJ2-2; 15 positions agree with TRBD2. Per germline, CDR1 PRHDT and CDR2 FYEKMQ (reference sequence). The length of the CDR3 is 18 residues. The J segment lost 7 bases and the V segment lost 5 bases, leaving 11 bases of the junction unmatched.

The chain carries TRBV3-1 (or the pseudogene TRBV3-2) and TRBJ2-6; D gene uncertain. V dropped 0 bases and J dropped 2 bases, with 11 bases sitting between them. The CDR3 sequence is 17 residues long. CDR1 is LGHDT and CDR2 is YNNKEL in the germline V gene (reference sequence). The chain's CDR3 is CASSQDFGRTGANVLTF. The CDR3 DNA reads TGTGCCAGCAGCCAAGATTTTGGCAGAACTGGGGCCAACGTCCTGACTTTC.

The rearrangement uses TRBV9 and TRBJ1-6, with a tentative D call TRBD1 (6 bases). Germline loops: CDR1 SGDLS, CDR2 YYNGEE. The CDR3 consists of 15 residues. Deletions cut 3 bases from V and 9 bases from J, with 16 bases between. CDR3 protein: CASSARQEISSPLHF. In DNA, the CDR3 is TGTGCCAGCAGCGCCCGACAGGAAATCAGTTCACCCCTCCACTTT.

CDR3 sequence reads: CASSGLHLTDEQFF. Written as DNA, the CDR3 is TGTGCCAGCAGCGGTCTGCATCTTACTGATGAGCAGTTCTTC. The chain joins TRBV21-1 to TRBJ2-1; the table calls TRBD2, which could not be checked here. TRBV21-1 counts as a pseudogene. The CDR3 covers 14 residues.

V gene TRBV7-8 combines with J gene TRBJ2-1; 12 bases align to TRBD2. CDR1 and CDR2 (germline): SGHVS, FQNEAQ. Trimming cost V 5 bases and J 12 bases; bases outside gene matches: 11. The CDR3 is made up of 15 amino acids. In nucleotides, the CDR3 is TGTGCCAGCAGCCCTAGCGGGGGGGTGGCCCTTCGGCAGTTCTTC. This translates into CASSPSGGVALRQFF.

The V call is TRBV9, the J call TRBJ2-1; the match to TRBD1 covers 9 bases. The CDR3 is 14 residues long. With V trimmed by 6 bases and J by 8 bases, 9 bases remained unmatched. Germline lookup yields CDR1 SGDLS and CDR2 YYNGEE. In DNA form, the CDR3 reads TGTGCCAGCACCCCTGCGGGACAGGGTGATGAGCAGTTCTTC. Translating gives CASTPAGQGDEQFF.

This sequence joins TRBV7-6 and TRBJ2-7; 8 bases fit TRBD1. V was pared by 1 base and J by 2 bases, with 7 bases of the junction left unmatched. CDR3 length: 16 residues. Germline V CDR1 and CDR2: SGHVS, FNYEAQ. The CDR3 sequence: CASSLVQDRAPYEQYF. The CDR3, as DNA: TGTGCCAGCAGCTTAGTCCAGGACAGGGCCCCCTACGAGCAGTACTTC.

Only a few counts were recorded for this clone. The chain is built from TRBV4-1 and TRBJ1-4; no definite D call. V lost 0 bases, J lost 0 bases, and 11 bases lay in between. The CDR3 is made up of 17 amino acids. CDR1 and CDR2 from the germline V gene are MGHRA and YSYEKL. Written as DNA, the CDR3 is TGCGCCAGCAGCCAAGACCGGAGAGGTGCAACTAATGAAAAACTGTTTTTT. It is translated as CASSQDRRGATNEKLFF.

V gene TRBV19 combines with J gene TRBJ1-5; D unclear. Germline V CDR1 and CDR2: LNHDA, SQIVND (reference sequence). V was pared by 3 bases and J by 6 bases, with 12 bases between. The CDR3 consists of 14 residues. CDR3 sequence: CASSIPASFQPQHF. The CDR3 region has the DNA TGTGCCAGTAGTATCCCGGCGTCTTTTCAGCCCCAGCATTTT. Supplemented by reference TRBV19 and TRBJ1-5, the full variable domain reads DGGITQSPKYLFRKEGQNVTLSCEQNLNHDAMYWYRQDPGQGLRLIYYSQIVNDFQKGDIAEGYSVSREKKESFPLTVTSAQKNPTAFYLCASSIPASFQPQHFGDGTRLSIL.

The CDR3 reads CASAWTGAYEQYF. In DNA form, the CDR3 reads TGTGCCAGTGCTTGGACTGGAGCCTACGAGCAGTACTTC. The J gene is TRBJ2-7, the V gene TRBV27; possible D gene TRBD2, 5 bases. The germline V gene encodes CDR1 MNHEY and CDR2 SMNVEV (reference sequence). V lost 9 bases and J 2 bases, leaving 14 bases between the germline ends. The CDR3 spans 13 residues.

This chain joins TRBV10-3 and TRBJ2-2; D is uncertain. CDR3 length equals 14 residues. Germline-derived CDR1 and CDR2 are ENHRY and SYGVKD. The germline V and J ends were trimmed by 0 bases and 4 bases, with 6 bases remaining between them. The CDR3 protein is CAISESVSTGELFF. Written as DNA, the CDR3 is TGTGCCATCAGTGAGTCAGTTAGCACCGGGGAGCTGTTTTTT.

The chain recombines TRBV2 with TRBJ2-5; 14 bases are shared with TRBD2. The CDR3 runs 16 residues. V shed 5 bases, J shed 5 bases, and the junction held 7 bases outside the gene matches. From germline, CDR1 is SNHLY and CDR2 FYNNEI. CDR3 loop: CASSTGLAGAWETQYF. CDR3 nucleotides: TGTGCCAGCAGTACGGGACTAGCGGGGGCTTGGGAGACCCAGTACTTC.

This CDR3 is CASSSTGQINEKLFF. CDR3 coding DNA: TGCGCCAGCAGCTCGACGGGACAGATAAATGAAAAACTGTTTTTT. The V call is TRBV5-1, the J call TRBJ1-4; 7 bases agree with TRBD1. The CDR3 contains 15 residues. Germline CDR1 is SGHRS and CDR2 is YFSETQ. Unmatched junction bases numbered 7, after V lost 3 bases and J lost 5 bases.

The count of this clone is one. The chain carries TRBV12-5 and TRBJ1-2; D gene unclear. V dropped 6 bases and J dropped 6 bases, with 14 bases sitting between them. Germline lookup yields CDR1 LGHNT and CDR2 FRNRAP. This CDR3 is 13 amino acids long. The CDR3 nucleotides read TGTGCTAGTGGGATAAACGAAGGGCATGGCTACACCTTC. It encodes CASGINEGHGYTF. The variable domain in full, completed from reference TRBV12-5 and TRBJ1-2, reads DARVTQTPRHKVTEMGQEVTMRCQPILGHNTVFWYRQTMMQGLELLAYFRNRAPLDDSGMPKDRFSAEMPDATLATLKIQPSEPRDSAVYFCASGINEGHGYTFGSGTRLTVV.